The T cell receptor beta chain under discussion was sequenced for a study of T-cell reconstitution after alpha-beta-depleted transplantation in children (dated by TCRdb to 2016 to 2017). About the investigation overall: The study quantitatively tracked T-cell immune reconstitution after TCRalphabeta/CD19-depleted allogeneic hematopoietic cell transplantation in children using TCR repertoire profiling.

Trimmed from V: 6 bases; trimmed from J: 6 bases; junction bases lacking a gene match: 4. The germline V gene (reference sequence) supplies CDR1 DFQATT and CDR2 SNEGSKA. The CDR3 covers 13 residues, taking in both the cysteine and the phenylalanine. Only the CDR3 DNA is retained, 39 bases long and in frame from the first base. The sample holds many counts of this clonotype. Its antigen is unknown. No much larger clone is present one base from it, and per-base qualities are unavailable. Library construction relied on PCR. Reads for this sample came from an Illumina HiSeq 2500. TCR library preparation used molecular barcoding, with unique molecular identifiers applied to normalize quantification of the TCRbeta repertoire. TCRdb reprocessed the public reads (quality trimming at Q25 with fastp, clone calling with MiXCR) and kept in-frame beta chains. Under each unique CDR3 protein, matching rows form one entry showing the most common genes and DNA. The sample has about 230,000 distinct CDR3 sequences on record, more than 7.5% of them singletons. The biggest ten clones account for around 5% of the sample.

The chain links TRBV20-1 with TRBJ2-1; the central 11 bases match TRBD2. The sequence derives from a human donor who donated a stem cell graft to a child with SCID. The sequences come from PBMCs from the stem cell graft donor, collected from the stem cell graft. The CDR3 protein sequence reads: CSAGGLAGNEQFF. The sequenced DNA: TGCAGTGCCGGAGGACTAGCGGGCAATGAGCAGTTCTTC.